These 21 T cell receptor beta chains were all obtained from the same sample, sequenced in a study of blood T cell repertoires in COVID-19. Method: immunoSEQ multiplex PCR; TCRdb's copy keeps in-frame clones and lacks some. The repertoire includes 400,000 to 500,000 clones, roughly 90% of them detected once, and roughly 1.4% sits in the top ten. Input material: peripheral blood. The receptors shown here come from a woman between 25 and 40 years old with active or convalescent COVID-19.

J is TRBJ2-1 and V is TRBV4-1; TRBD2 is a possible D gene (6 bases). Germline loops: CDR1 MGHRA, CDR2 YSYEKL. CDR3 size: 14 residues. Trimming pared 1 base from V and 5 bases from J, leaving 9 bases between. CDR3 residues: CASSQVGGHNEQFF. The CDR3 region has the DNA TGCGCCAGCAGCCAAGTGGGGGGTCACAATGAGCAGTTCTTC.

This chain joins TRBV2 and TRBJ1-2; D is unclear. Germline V gene data show CDR1 as SNHLY and CDR2 as FYNNEI. This CDR3 comprises 13 residues. V shed 4 bases and J shed 4 bases, with 10 bases lying between them. DNA of the CDR3: TGTGCCAGCAGTGCAGAGGGTGGCTATGGCTACACCTTC. Protein product: CASSAEGGYGYTF.

V and J are TRBV24-1 and TRBJ1-3; a weak D match, TRBD1 (6 bases). Germline V gives CDR1 KGHDR, CDR2 SFDVKD. The CDR3 has 15 residues. V lost 4 bases and J lost 5, with 14 bases in between. CDR3 DNA sequence: TGTGCCACCAGTGACTCCCGGGACACAAGAAACACCATATATTTT. It specifies CATSDSRDTRNTIYF.

V usage is TRBV27 and J usage is TRBJ2-7; TRBD1 agrees at 8 bases. This CDR3 contains 17 residues. Germline loops: CDR1 MNHEY, CDR2 SMNVEV (reference sequence). The V and J ends lost 6 bases and 5 bases, in that order; junction bases with no gene match: 18. The CDR3 region has the DNA TGTGCCAGCAGCCTCCCGTTCGTAGGACAGGGTTATAACGAGCAGTACTTC. This encodes CASSLPFVGQGYNEQYF.

The CDR3 region has the DNA TGCGCCAGCAGCCAAAGCACATCCGGGAAGGCCTATGGCTACACCTTC. The encoded protein is CASSQSTSGKAYGYTF. V and J are TRBV4-1 and TRBJ1-2; D is undetermined. Germline CDR1 is MGHRA and CDR2 is YSYEKL. This CDR3 is built from 16 residues. With 2 bases removed from V and 4 bases from J, the gap between germline ends came to 17 bases.

V usage is TRBV18 and J usage is TRBJ1-2; TRBD1 aligns across 7 bases. The CDR3 covers 14 residues. V dropped 3 bases and J dropped 0; count of bases not matched to a gene: 1. From germline, CDR1 is KGHSH and CDR2 LQKENI. The CDR3 loop reads CASSPGQANYGYTF. CDR3 sequence (DNA): TGTGCCAGCTCACCCGGACAGGCTAACTATGGCTACACCTTC.

This chain connects TRBV19 to TRBJ1-1, with D unresolved. Looked up from germline, CDR1 is LNHDA and CDR2 is SQIVND (reference sequence). The ends were cut back, 2 bases at V and 6 bases at J, with 13 bases in the middle. CDR3 length: 14 amino acids. DNA of the CDR3: TGTGCCAGTAGTATACTTTGGGAGAATCCTGAAGCTTTCTTT. Its translation is CASSILWENPEAFF.

The chain uses TRBV19 and TRBJ1-2, with TRBD1 matching 8 bases. CDR1 LNHDA and CDR2 SQIVND come from the germline V gene (reference sequence). This CDR3 has 14 amino acids. Germline trimming cut 5 bases from V and 6 bases from J; bases unmatched to any gene: 8. DNA of the CDR3: TGTGCCAGTAGTCCAATAGGGGACAGGCATGGCTACACCTTC. It codes for CASSPIGDRHGYTF.

CDR3 coding DNA: TGTGCCAGCAGTGAAGGCATCCCACTTGTCGGGGTGGATACGCAGTATTTT. Residues: CASSEGIPLVGVDTQYF. The chain employs TRBV6-1 and TRBJ2-3; the D gene is possibly TRBD2 (5 bases). The CDR3 consists of 17 residues. The germline V and J ends were trimmed by 1 base and 6 bases, with 20 bases remaining between them. Germline V lookup: CDR1 MNHNS, CDR2 SASEGT.

The chain combines TRBV7-8 with TRBJ1-2, with D possibly TRBD1 on 5 matching bases. The CDR3 has 14 amino acids. V was pared by 2 bases and J by 6 bases, with 13 bases between. The germline gives CDR1 SGHVS, CDR2 FQNEAQ. DNA for the CDR3: TGTGCCAGCAGCTTACGGGGCCCGGGGGATGGCTACACCTTC. Translating it yields CASSLRGPGDGYTF.

The chain employs TRBV18 and TRBJ1-3; no firm D call. V was shortened by 2 bases and J by 6 bases, with 8 bases between the two germline ends. The CDR3 contains 13 residues. Germline V gene sequence: CDR1 KGHSH, CDR2 LQKENI. The chain's CDR3 is CASSPNRANTIYF. The CDR3 region has the DNA TGTGCCAGCTCACCAAACAGAGCAAACACCATATATTTT.

The chain couples TRBV6-5 to TRBJ2-5, with a possible D match to TRBD2 (5 bases). The ends were cut back, 5 bases at V and 4 bases at J, with 17 bases in the middle. The germline V gene encodes CDR1 MNHEY and CDR2 SVGAGI. The CDR3 totals 15 residues. The CDR3: CASSHAGSRPETQYF. CDR3 DNA sequence: TGTGCCAGCAGTCACGCTGGGAGCAGGCCAGAGACCCAGTACTTC.

This CDR3 reads CASSHDRQGVTEAFF. CDR3 coding DNA: TGTGCCAGCAGCCACGACAGGCAGGGGGTTACTGAAGCTTTCTTT. The chain combines TRBV3-1 (or the pseudogene TRBV3-2) with TRBJ1-1; 7 positions match TRBD1. Germline assignment: CDR1 LGHDT and CDR2 YNNKEL (reference sequence). The CDR3 runs to 15 residues. The ends lost 3 bases at V and 5 bases at J; junction bases unmatched: 9.

Details on this clone: This sample also contains other DNA sequences that code for the same CDR3. The V and J genes are TRBV19 and TRBJ1-1; no definite D call. V was trimmed by 2 bases and J by 4 bases, leaving 8 bases between them. CDR1 LNHDA and CDR2 SQIVND come from the germline V gene (reference sequence). The CDR3 sequence is 13 residues long. The chain's CDR3 is CASSITVGTEAFF. DNA for the CDR3: TGTGCCAGTAGTATAACAGTGGGCACTGAAGCTTTCTTT.

The J gene is TRBJ2-1, the V gene TRBV10-2; D unresolved. The V and J ends lost 0 bases and 2 bases respectively, with 11 bases between them. The CDR3 contains 16 residues. Germline values: CDR1 WSHSY, CDR2 SAAADI. The CDR3 DNA sequence: TGCGCCAGCAGTGAGTCATCCGGGTATCCCTACAATGAGCAGTTCTTC. As protein: CASSESSGYPYNEQFF.

J is TRBJ1-6 and V is TRBV18; D call uncertain. CDR1 and CDR2 from the germline V gene are KGHSH and LQKENI. V was clipped by 1 base and J by 8 bases, with 6 bases between them. There are 13 residues in the CDR3. CDR3 coding DNA: TGTGCCAGCTCACCACTAGGAGATTCACCCCTCCACTTT. It codes for CASSPLGDSPLHF.

The chain joins TRBV5-1 to TRBJ2-1, with 7 bases fitting TRBD2. Unmatched junction bases numbered 12, after V lost 0 bases and J lost 6 bases. The CDR3 extends over 17 amino acids. Germline-derived CDR1 and CDR2 are SGHRS and YFSETQ. CDR3 bases: TGCGCCAGCAGCTTGGTCCCGGGACTATTTCCCGGCAATGAGCAGTTCTTC. As protein: CASSLVPGLFPGNEQFF.

The count of this clone is one. This chain joins TRBV4-1 and TRBJ1-2; tentatively, D is TRBD1 (5 bases). Germline V gives CDR1 MGHRA, CDR2 YSYEKL. Between the trimmed V and J ends, which lost 2 bases and 0 bases, there was a span of 13 bases. The CDR3 has 16 amino acids. The CDR3 loop reads CASSQRTGETNYGYTF. CDR3 sequence (DNA): TGCGCCAGCAGCCAACGTACAGGCGAAACTAACTATGGCTACACCTTC.

This chain connects TRBV6-1 to TRBJ2-5; 9 bases agree with TRBD2. CDR1 is MNHNS and CDR2 is SASEGT in the germline V gene. The junction had 8 bases not matched to a gene; V was cut back by 4 bases and J by 2 bases. This CDR3 region has 16 residues. CDR3 coding DNA: TGTGCCAGCAGTGTCGTTAGCGGGGGTGGTCAAGAGACCCAGTACTTC. Translated: CASSVVSGGGQETQYF.

The chain couples TRBV5-1 to TRBJ1-1; 7 positions match TRBD1. CDR3 size: 15 residues. Germline V gene data show CDR1 as SGHRS and CDR2 as YFSETQ. The V segment lost 0 bases and the J segment 3 bases; nucleotides outside the gene matches: 5. CDR3 coding DNA: TGCGCCAGCAGCTTGGAGCCAGGGGGTGACACTGAAGCTTTCTTT. Protein product: CASSLEPGGDTEAFF.

The V gene is TRBV24-1, the J gene TRBJ1-5, with D possibly matching TRBD1 (6 bases). The length of the CDR3 is 16 residues. Trimming pared 7 bases from V and 6 bases from J, leaving 21 bases between. The germline V gene has CDR1 KGHDR and CDR2 SFDVKD. CDR3 bases: TGTGCCACCAGAGACCCGGACCTGGGAGGGGGTCAGCCCCAGCATTTT. It codes for CATRDPDLGGGQPQHF.